This T cell receptor (beta chain) came from a study of vaccination effects on CD4 cells after COVID-19. Whole-study context: The median interval between the second dose and post-vaccine sampling was 72 days.

V dropped 5 bases and J dropped 0 bases, with 11 bases sitting between them. From germline, CDR1 is SGHRS and CDR2 YFSETQ. The CDR3 consists of 15 residues. In the ViraFEST assay, antigen-specific CD4+ clonotypes were identified by expansion after peptide-pool stimulation. CD4+ T cells were isolated after less than 13 days of culture. Two doses of BNT162b2 or mRNA-1273 vaccine were administered to participants. Both day 3 and day 7 saw half the medium replaced with IL-2 medium. As concerns this clone: The antigen remains undetermined.

The study, taken as a whole, reports: Researchers reported few convalescent patients and no early post-infection timepoints in the study.

TCRdb's table, derived via immunoSEQ multiplex PCR, lists solely in-frame clones and lacks some. Of roughly 27,000 clones listed, more than 65% were seen once; the top ten hold 8.5% to 10%. This chain connects TRBV5-1 to TRBJ2-2; D not resolved. Sequencing used CD4+ T cells from PBMCs cultured with HCoV-NL63 spike peptides, obtained after COVID-19 vaccination. This TCR was sampled from a human donor who received a COVID-19 vaccine. CDR3 coding DNA: TGCGCCAGCAGGCTCGGAGATACGAACACCGGGGAGCTGTTTTTT. It specifies CASRLGDTNTGELFF.